This T cell receptor beta chain was identified during a study of blood T cells in healthy people across ages. Germline CDR1 and CDR2: SGHRS and YFSETQ. V lost 5 bases, J lost 3 bases, and 18 bases lay in between. The CDR3 has 15 residues. Through a sample-barcoded 5' primer and a J-beta primer mix, a second PCR was run for roughly 6 to 11 cycles. TCRdb passed the 5' RACE reads through MiXCR, listing each CDR3 protein once. The sample contains 540,000 or so distinct CDR3 sequences, approximately 27% of which appear only once. The source material was blood. The origin of this receptor is a woman aged 70-85 years in good health. This rearrangement joins TRBV5-1 to TRBJ2-7, with D possibly matching TRBD1 (6 bases). DNA for the CDR3: TGCGCCAGCAGTCTGGCGGTAGGGGGTTTCTACGAGCAGTACTTC. Amino acids: CASSLAVGGFYEQYF. The full variable domain, completed using reference TRBV5-1 and TRBJ2-7, is KAGVTQTPRYLIKTRGQQVTLSCSPISGHRSVSWYQQTPGQGLQFLFEYFSETQRNKGNFPGRFSGRQFSNSRSEMNVSTLELGDSALYLCASSLAVGGFYEQYFGPGTRLTVT.